The clone carrying this T cell receptor beta chain was found many times. Its cognate antigen is unknown. These data come from a study of T cell repertoires in cytomegalovirus infection. TCRdb fed the reads into MiXCR, producing one record per CDR3 protein. The table lists about 900,000 distinct CDR3 sequences, around a third of them singletons, with roughly an eighth in the top ten. This sample comprised cultured CD8+ T cells from PBMCs, obtained from culture after CMV antigen stimulation. The sequence was collected from a human donor in good health (CMV status not recorded). Some clones in this sample may be carry-over from other donors' samples.

CDR3 nucleotide sequence: TGTGCCAGCAGCTCCACGGTTGGGGGGTCGGTTAGCAATGAGCAGTTCTTC. As protein: CASSSTVGGSVSNEQFF. This chain connects TRBV7-2 to TRBJ2-1; D possibly corresponds to TRBD2 (6 bases). The CDR3 length is 17 residues. V dropped 4 bases and J dropped 6 bases, with 22 bases sitting between them. CDR1 is SGHTA and CDR2 is FQGNSA in the germline V gene.